These 14 T cell receptor beta chains came from one sample sequenced in a study of T cell clusters in autoimmune cytopenias. Each sample's input was 250 ng genomic DNA, 38,000 or so genome equivalents. Multiplex touch-down PCR amplified TRB using TRB-A and TRB-B pools in one tube. TCRdb reprocessed the multiplex PCR reads and reports one entry per CDR3 protein, with no DNA. The sample has under 11,000 distinct CDR3 sequences. The sample was also reused in another study, on T cell repertoires in aging, cancer and after chemotherapy.

Sequences were obtained from peripheral blood. The source is a human donor in good health.

Judged by frequency, this clonotype is medium-sized. V is TRBV30 and J is TRBJ2-1; checking the TCRdb D call of TRBD2 is not possible without DNA. From germline, CDR1 is GTSNPN and CDR2 SVGIG (reference sequence). The CDR3 totals 16 residues. The CDR3 here is CAWSVGTSGCRDEQFF. Full variable domain (outside the CDR3, taken from reference TRBV30 and TRBJ2-1): SQTIHQWPATLVQPVGSPLSLECTVEGTSNPNLYWYRQAAGRGLQLLFYSVGIGQISSEVPQNLSASRPQDRQFILSSKKLLLSDSGFYLCAWSVGTSGCRDEQFFGPGTRLTVL.

By frequency, this clonotype registers medium-sized (0.01 to 0.1%). This rearrangement joins TRBV29-1 to TRBJ2-1. The V gene's germline CDR1 is SQVTM and CDR2 ANQGSEA. The CDR3 runs 15 residues. The CDR3 region is CSVDGLGPDLNEQFF.

This chain's CDR3 is CASKTGQGLAEAFF. V usage is TRBV6-6 and J usage is TRBJ1-1; as DNA is missing, the TRBD1 call by TCRdb cannot be tested. CDR3 length equals 14 residues. Germline V gene sequence: CDR1 MNHNY, CDR2 SVGAGI (reference sequence).

This rearrangement joins TRBV20-1 to TRBJ1-2; TCRdb's D call of TRBD1 is untestable without DNA. There are 13 residues in the CDR3. Looked up from germline, CDR1 is DFQATT and CDR2 is SNEGSKA (reference sequence). The chain's CDR3 is CSAWTEANYGYTF.

This sequence joins TRBV12-3 or TRBV12-4 and TRBJ2-1. There are 11 residues in the CDR3. CDR3 amino acids: CASSYWGEQFF.

This chain uses TRBV6-1 with TRBJ1-2; TCRdb indicates TRBD1, and absent DNA this call remains unverified. There are 14 residues in the CDR3. Germline assignment: CDR1 MNHNS and CDR2 SASEGT. The CDR3 sequence: CASRDRGTFWGYTF.

This clonotype registers medium-sized by frequency. V is TRBV11-2 and J is TRBJ2-2. Germline V CDR1 and CDR2: SGHAT, FQNNGV. This CDR3 spans 13 amino acids. CDR3 in amino acids: CASSLTNTGELFF.

This chain connects TRBV7-2 to TRBJ2-1; with no DNA, the TCRdb D assignment of TRBD2 cannot be verified. The length of the CDR3 is 15 residues. The germline V gene has CDR1 SGHTA and CDR2 FQGNSA. The CDR3 here is CASSFGAGKDNEQFF.

The V gene is TRBV5-1, the J gene TRBJ2-7; the TCRdb call, TRBD1, lacks DNA for checking. The germline V gene encodes CDR1 SGHRS and CDR2 YFSETQ. This CDR3 spans 16 amino acids. The chain's CDR3 is CASSFSTGAGLGEQYF.

This clonotype ranks as medium-sized in terms of frequency. The chain is built from TRBV19 and TRBJ2-7; the TCRdb D gene call, TRBD1, has no DNA to confirm it. Germline V gene lookup returns CDR1 LNHDA and CDR2 SQIVND (reference sequence). The CDR3 length is 14 residues. Here the CDR3 reads CASSMKGQGFEQYF.

This sequence joins TRBV5-5 and TRBJ2-7; without DNA, the TCRdb call of TRBD1 cannot be checked. The CDR3 loop spans 14 amino acids. Germline CDR1 and CDR2: SGHKS and YYEKEE (reference sequence). The CDR3 loop reads CASSAAGTDYEQYF.

The rearrangement uses TRBV4-3 and TRBJ2-3; no DNA is available, so the TRBD2 call from TCRdb remains unchecked. CDR3 length: 17 residues. Germline CDR1 LGHNA, CDR2 YSLEER. The CDR3 is CASSQLGLAGLTDTQYF.

The chain employs TRBV27 and TRBJ1-1; TCRdb proposes TRBD1, but this gene call is untestable without DNA. There are 15 residues in the CDR3. Germline values: CDR1 MNHEY, CDR2 SMNVEV (reference sequence). This chain's CDR3 is CASSLLGPRWTEAFF.

The V and J genes are TRBV11-1 and TRBJ1-4; the D gene TCRdb calls, TRBD1, cannot be checked with no DNA. The CDR3 contains 14 residues. Germline V gene sequence: CDR1 SGHAT, CDR2 FQDESV (reference sequence). The CDR3 spells CASSSRGANEKLFF.